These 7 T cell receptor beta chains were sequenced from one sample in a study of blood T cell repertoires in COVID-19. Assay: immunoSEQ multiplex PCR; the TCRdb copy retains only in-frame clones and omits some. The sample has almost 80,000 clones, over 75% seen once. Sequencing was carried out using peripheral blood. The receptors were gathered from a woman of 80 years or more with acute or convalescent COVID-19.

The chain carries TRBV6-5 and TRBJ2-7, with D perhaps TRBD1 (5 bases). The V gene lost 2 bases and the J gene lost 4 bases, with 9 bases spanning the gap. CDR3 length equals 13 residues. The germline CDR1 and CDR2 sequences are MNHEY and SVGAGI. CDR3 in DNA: TGTGCCAGCAGTTACAGCAGGGTATACGAGCAGTACTTC. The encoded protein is CASSYSRVYEQYF.

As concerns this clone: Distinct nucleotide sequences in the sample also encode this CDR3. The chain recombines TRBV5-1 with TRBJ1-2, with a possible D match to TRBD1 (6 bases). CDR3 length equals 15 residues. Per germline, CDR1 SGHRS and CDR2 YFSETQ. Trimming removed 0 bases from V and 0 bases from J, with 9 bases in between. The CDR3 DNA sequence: TGCGCCAGCAGCTTGGGAGGGGGTCCTAACTATGGCTACACCTTC. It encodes CASSLGGGPNYGYTF.

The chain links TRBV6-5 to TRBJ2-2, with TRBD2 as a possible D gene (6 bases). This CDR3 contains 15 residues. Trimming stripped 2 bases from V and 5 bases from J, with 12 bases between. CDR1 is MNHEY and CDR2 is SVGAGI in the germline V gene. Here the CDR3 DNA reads TGTGCCAGCAGTTACGGTGCGGGGTTGACCGGGGAGCTGTTTTTT. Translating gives CASSYGAGLTGELFF.

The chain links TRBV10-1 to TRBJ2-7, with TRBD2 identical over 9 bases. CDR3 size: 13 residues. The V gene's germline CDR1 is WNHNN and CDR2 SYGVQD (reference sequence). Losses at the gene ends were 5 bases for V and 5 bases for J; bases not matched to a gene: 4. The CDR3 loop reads CASSCGGAHEQYF. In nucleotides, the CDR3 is TGCGCCAGCAGTTGCGGGGGGGCCCACGAGCAGTACTTC.

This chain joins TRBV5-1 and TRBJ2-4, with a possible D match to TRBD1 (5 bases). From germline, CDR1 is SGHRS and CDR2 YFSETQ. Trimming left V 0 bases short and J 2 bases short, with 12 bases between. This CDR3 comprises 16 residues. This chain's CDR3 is CASSLEGRAPKNIQYF. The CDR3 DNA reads TGCGCCAGCAGCTTGGAGGGCAGGGCGCCCAAAAACATTCAGTACTTC.

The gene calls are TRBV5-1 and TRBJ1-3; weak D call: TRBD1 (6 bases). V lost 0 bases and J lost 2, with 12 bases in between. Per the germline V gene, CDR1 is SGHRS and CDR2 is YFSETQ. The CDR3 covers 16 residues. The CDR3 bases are TGCGCCAGCAGCTTGGATGGCAGGGGAGCTGGAAACACCATATATTTT. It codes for CASSLDGRGAGNTIYF. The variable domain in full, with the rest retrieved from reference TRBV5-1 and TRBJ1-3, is KAGVTQTPRYLIKTRGQQVTLSCSPISGHRSVSWYQQTPGQGLQFLFEYFSETQRNKGNFPGRFSGRQFSNSRSEMNVSTLELGDSALYLCASSLDGRGAGNTIYFGEGSWLTVV.

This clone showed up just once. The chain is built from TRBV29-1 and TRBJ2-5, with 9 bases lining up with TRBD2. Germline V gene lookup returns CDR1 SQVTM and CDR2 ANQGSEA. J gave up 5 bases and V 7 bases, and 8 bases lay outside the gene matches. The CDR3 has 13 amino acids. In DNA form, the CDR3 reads TGCAGCGCCGCGGGGGGGCCTAGGGAGACCCAGTACTTC. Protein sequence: CSAAGGPRETQYF. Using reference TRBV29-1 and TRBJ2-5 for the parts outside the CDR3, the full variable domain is SAVISQKPSRDICQRGTSLTIQCQVDSQVTMMFWYRQQPGQSLTLIATANQGSEATYESGFVIDKFPISRPNLTFSTLTVSNMSPEDSSIYLCSAAGGPRETQYFGPGTRLLVL.